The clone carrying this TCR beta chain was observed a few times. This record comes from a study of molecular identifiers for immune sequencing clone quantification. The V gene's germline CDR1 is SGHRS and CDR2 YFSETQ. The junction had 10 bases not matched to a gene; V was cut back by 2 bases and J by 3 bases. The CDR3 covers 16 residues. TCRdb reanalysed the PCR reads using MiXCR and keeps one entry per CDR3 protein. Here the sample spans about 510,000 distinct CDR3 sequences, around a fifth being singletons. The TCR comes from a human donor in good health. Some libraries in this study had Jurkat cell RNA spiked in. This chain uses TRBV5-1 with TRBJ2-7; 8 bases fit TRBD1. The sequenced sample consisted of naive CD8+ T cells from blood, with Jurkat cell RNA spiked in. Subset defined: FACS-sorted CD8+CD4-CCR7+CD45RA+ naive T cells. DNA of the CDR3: TGCGCCAGCAGCTTACCTGACAGGGGTGGGGTCTACGAGCAGTACTTC. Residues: CASSLPDRGGVYEQYF.